These 21 T cell receptor beta chains were all obtained from the same sample, sequenced in a study of blood T cell repertoires in COVID-19. The repertoire was sequenced with immunoSEQ multiplex PCR; TCRdb's copy has only in-frame clones and lacks some. The table has more than 200,000 clones, roughly 80% seen once. The sample taken for sequencing was peripheral blood. These receptors were obtained from a woman older than 75 with acute or convalescent COVID-19.

V usage is TRBV6-2 or TRBV6-3 and J usage is TRBJ2-3; D possibly corresponds to TRBD2 (5 bases). V was clipped by 5 bases and J by 1 base, with 16 bases between them. This CDR3 has 16 amino acids. Looked up from germline, CDR1 is MNHEY and CDR2 is SVGEGT. CDR3 sequence reads: CASSRVPGRGTDTQYF. CDR3 DNA sequence: TGTGCCAGCAGTCGCGTGCCGGGGAGAGGCACAGATACGCAGTATTTT.

The V gene is TRBV6-5, the J gene TRBJ2-4; 8 positions match TRBD1. The CDR3 is 15 residues long. Germline V CDR1 and CDR2: MNHEY, SVGAGI. The V and J ends lost 4 bases and 8 bases, in that order; junction bases with no gene match: 10. The CDR3: CASSFSLDREYIQYF. The CDR3 coding sequence is TGTGCCAGCAGTTTCTCTTTGGACAGGGAATACATTCAGTACTTC.

The CDR3 DNA sequence: TGCGCCAGCCTTGGGGGGGCGGACTATGGCTACACCTTC. Its translation is CASLGGADYGYTF. The chain has TRBV10-2 and TRBJ1-2; TRBD1 is a possible D gene (6 bases). V lost 8 bases and J 3 bases, leaving 13 bases between the germline ends. Germline CDR1 and CDR2: WSHSY and SAAADI. This CDR3 is 13 amino acids long.

This rearrangement joins TRBV3-1 (or the pseudogene TRBV3-2) to TRBJ2-5; D ambiguous. Germline V gene data show CDR1 as LGHDT and CDR2 as YNNKEL (reference sequence). The CDR3 spans 12 residues. Trimming stripped 3 bases from V and 5 bases from J, with 7 bases between. The CDR3 DNA sequence: TGTGCCAGCAGCCATCGAGAGGAGACCCAGTACTTC. Translating gives CASSHREETQYF.

The chain links TRBV12-3 or TRBV12-4 to TRBJ2-1, with a tentative D call TRBD2 (5 bases). Trimming left V 7 bases short and J 2 bases short, with 9 bases between. The CDR3 has 13 residues. This CDR3 is CASNGVPYNEQFF. The CDR3 region has the DNA TGTGCCAGCAACGGGGTTCCCTACAATGAGCAGTTCTTC.

The V call is TRBV11-2, the J call TRBJ2-3, with TRBD1 matching 12 bases. Germline lookup yields CDR1 SGHAT and CDR2 FQNNGV. CDR3 length equals 16 residues. J lost 6 bases, V lost 5 bases, and 9 bases had no gene match. The CDR3 DNA reads TGTGCCAGCAGCAGAGGGGGAGGGACAGGGGGCGATACGCAGTATTTT. It is translated as CASSRGGGTGGDTQYF.

The chain couples TRBV2 to TRBJ1-1; 7 nucleotides align to TRBD1. J lost 11 bases, V lost 7 bases, and 10 bases had no gene match. The CDR3 consists of 12 residues. From germline, CDR1 is SNHLY and CDR2 FYNNEI. CDR3 sequence (DNA): TGTGCCAGCAATAACAACAGGGGAGACGCTTTCTTT. Protein sequence: CASNNNRGDAFF.

The chain joins TRBV7-8 to TRBJ1-2, with 8 positions matching TRBD1. J gave up 4 bases and V 4 bases, and 8 bases lay outside the gene matches. There are 15 residues in the CDR3. Germline CDR1 SGHVS, CDR2 FQNEAQ. CDR3 coding DNA: TGTGCCAGCAGCTCCGGGACAGGCGATCCCTATGGCTACACCTTC. This encodes CASSSGTGDPYGYTF.

Concerning this clone itself: At the DNA level, this CDR3 is encoded by other sequences in the same sample as well. The V and J genes are TRBV7-2 and TRBJ2-3, with TRBD2 matching over 10 bases. V lost 1 base and J lost 0; bases outside the gene matches: 1. This CDR3 is 16 amino acids long. Germline V gives CDR1 SGHTA, CDR2 FQGNSA. In DNA form, the CDR3 reads TGTGCCAGCAGCTTAGTAGCGGGGGGTAGCACAGATACGCAGTATTTT. It yields the protein CASSLVAGGSTDTQYF. The full variable domain, with the rest looked up from reference TRBV7-2 and TRBJ2-3, is GAGVSQSPSNKVTEKGKDVELRCDPISGHTALYWYRQSLGQGLEFLIYFQGNSAPDKSGLPSDRFSAERTGGSVSTLTIQRTQQEDSAVYLCASSLVAGGSTDTQYFGPGTRLTVL.

This clone was detected only a few times. The genes are TRBV18 and TRBJ1-1; D is undetermined. From germline, CDR1 is KGHSH and CDR2 LQKENI. This CDR3 is 14 amino acids long. Trimming pared 2 bases from V and 4 bases from J, leaving 11 bases between. The DNA of the CDR3 is TGTGCCAGCTCACCAGAAGCGGTGGGCACTGAAGCTTTCTTT. It specifies CASSPEAVGTEAFF. The whole variable domain, remainder taken from reference TRBV18 and TRBJ1-1, is NAGVMQNPRHLVRRRGQEARLRCSPMKGHSHVYWYRQLPEEGLKFMVYLQKENIIDESGMPKERFSAEFPKEGPSILRIQQVVRGDSAAYFCASSPEAVGTEAFFGQGTRLTVV.

The CDR3 coding sequence is TGTGCCAGCAGCTTTATGGGGGAGGACGAGCAGTACTTC. Its translation: CASSFMGEDEQYF. The chain links TRBV5-4 to TRBJ2-7; a weak D match, TRBD2 (6 bases). The V end was cut by 2 bases, the J end by 5 bases, with 11 bases between. Germline loops: CDR1 SGHNT, CDR2 YYREEE (reference sequence). The CDR3 covers 13 residues.

This chain joins TRBV10-1 and TRBJ2-3; 7 bases align to TRBD2. The V gene end was trimmed by 3 bases and the J gene end by 2 bases; junction bases not matched to a gene: 5. Looked up from germline, CDR1 is WNHNN and CDR2 is SYGVQD (reference sequence). This CDR3 is 15 amino acids long. The CDR3 sequence: CASSEPSGNTDTQYF. DNA for the CDR3: TGCGCCAGCAGTGAACCTAGCGGAAACACAGATACGCAGTATTTT.

This clone was detected only a few times. The germline gene is not matched at one end of the junction; a read error may be the cause. The chain links TRBV5-1 to TRBJ1-2; 7 nucleotides agree with TRBD1. Germline CDR1 SGHRS, CDR2 YFSETQ. The CDR3 runs 13 residues. For the CDR3, the DNA is TGCGCCAGCAGCGCTGCCGGTCCCGGGACAGCCGTCTTC. Protein product: CASSAAGPGTAVF.

This chain links TRBV6-1 with TRBJ1-5, with 7 bases identical to TRBD1. Germline assignment: CDR1 MNHNS and CDR2 SASEGT. The CDR3 sequence is 15 residues long. The junction had 5 bases not matched to a gene; V was cut back by 2 bases and J by 4 bases. This chain's CDR3 is CASSERQGRNQPQHF. CDR3 DNA: TGTGCCAGCAGTGAAAGACAGGGAAGGAATCAGCCCCAGCATTTT.

The chain recombines TRBV11-2 with TRBJ1-4; TRBD1 matches at 7 bases. V trimming: 4 bases; J trimming: 4 bases; junction bases outside the gene matches: 6. The CDR3 totals 15 residues. Germline V lookup: CDR1 SGHAT, CDR2 FQNNGV. CDR3 coding DNA: TGTGCCAGCAGCTCGGGACAGCTTGATAATGAAAAACTGTTTTTT. Translated: CASSSGQLDNEKLFF. Full variable domain (missing parts from reference TRBV11-2 and TRBJ1-4): EAGVAQSPRYKIIEKRQSVAFWCNPISGHATLYWYQQILGQGPKLLIQFQNNGVVDDSQLPKDRFSAERLKGVDSTLKIQPAKLEDSAVYLCASSSGQLDNEKLFFGSGTQLSVL.

This clone came up a few times. The chain combines TRBV7-9 with TRBJ1-1; D ambiguous. This CDR3 is 14 amino acids long. The V end was cut by 5 bases, the J end by 5 bases, with 15 bases between. Germline V CDR1 and CDR2: SEHNR, FQNEAQ (reference sequence). Written as DNA, the CDR3 is TGTGCCAGCAGCACCGAGGGAGGGAGAACTGAAGCTTTCTTT. Translation gives CASSTEGGRTEAFF.

V is TRBV6-5 and J is TRBJ1-2; 8 bases line up with TRBD1. Germline CDR1 and CDR2: MNHEY and SVGAGI. V was pared by 5 bases and J by 4 bases, with 6 bases of the junction left unmatched. The CDR3 has 14 residues. The CDR3 DNA reads TGTGCCAGCAGTCCGACAGGGGAAAGCTATGGCTACACCTTC. Translated, it gives CASSPTGESYGYTF.

Turning to this clone: Other DNA sequences in this sample translate to the same CDR3. V is TRBV5-1 and J is TRBJ2-6; D possibly corresponds to TRBD1 (6 bases). The CDR3 is made up of 16 amino acids. Trimming left V 5 bases short and J 0 bases short, with 12 bases between. Germline CDR1 is SGHRS and CDR2 is YFSETQ. As DNA, the CDR3 is TGCGCCAGCAGGGGGCAGGGGCTCTCTGGGGCCAACGTCCTGACTTTC. Translated, it gives CASRGQGLSGANVLTF.

This clone showed up just a few times. The V call is TRBV5-5, the J call TRBJ1-2; D ambiguous. The V gene's germline CDR1 is SGHKS and CDR2 YYEKEE (reference sequence). The CDR3 runs 15 residues. Trimming stripped 3 bases from V and 0 bases from J, with 12 bases between. The CDR3 DNA reads as TGTGCCAGCAGCTCAACCCCCTACGCTAACTATGGCTACACCTTC. Encoded protein: CASSSTPYANYGYTF.

CDR3 in amino acids: CASSLGGGVSKNIQYF. The CDR3 DNA reads TGCGCCAGCAGCTTGGGAGGCGGGGTGTCCAAAAACATTCAGTACTTC. The chain has TRBV5-1 and TRBJ2-4; D may be TRBD2 (6 bases). V shed 0 bases and J shed 2 bases, with 12 bases lying between them. Looked up from germline, CDR1 is SGHRS and CDR2 is YFSETQ. This CDR3 contains 16 residues. Full variable domain (rest looked up from reference TRBV5-1 and TRBJ2-4): KAGVTQTPRYLIKTRGQQVTLSCSPISGHRSVSWYQQTPGQGLQFLFEYFSETQRNKGNFPGRFSGRQFSNSRSEMNVSTLELGDSALYLCASSLGGGVSKNIQYFGAGTRLSVL.

J is TRBJ2-5 and V is TRBV7-6; D might be TRBD1 (5 bases). Trimming removed 1 base at V and 2 bases at J, with 8 bases between. CDR1 is SGHVS and CDR2 is FNYEAQ in the germline V gene. This CDR3 is 14 amino acids long. The CDR3 spells CASSLEDSQETQYF. Written as DNA, the CDR3 is TGTGCCAGCAGCTTAGAAGACAGTCAAGAGACCCAGTACTTC.